This T cell receptor beta chain is from a study of neurological immune-mediated disorders. The CDR3 spans 16 residues. From germline, CDR1 is MGHRA and CDR2 YSYEKL. Deletions cut 0 bases from V and 10 bases from J, with 16 bases between. From 15-18 subjects, over 200 million TCR-beta sequences were obtained in each sequencing run. TCRdb called the 5' RACE reads again in MiXCR, with one record for every CDR3 protein. This table holds tens of thousands of distinct CDR3 sequences, roughly 3.9% found once. This clonotype was recorded at least ten times. V usage is TRBV4-1 and J usage is TRBJ1-6; D gene unclear. This receptor was identified in a man younger than 45 with multiple sclerosis. The sample was PBMCs. The DNA for the CDR3 is TGCGCCAGCAGCCAAGATCGAGTCAGGCCCGGATCACCCCTCCACTTT. Translated: CASSQDRVRPGSPLHF.